This is a list of T cell receptor beta chains from one sample in a study of patients and donors after allogeneic stem cell transplantation. Via MiXCR, TCRdb re-called the RT-PCR reads, giving one row per CDR3 protein. The data show some 880,000 distinct CDR3 sequences, roughly 17% seen once. The sample comprised blood, either unsorted or a sorted T cell fraction (not recorded which). These receptors were obtained from a human donor who was either an allogeneic HSCT recipient or a stem cell or donor lymphocyte infusion donor (not recorded which). It is not recorded whose cells these are; they may come from a transplant donor. The CDR3 runs from the conserved cysteine through the conserved F or W. Each record gives: V gene, D gene, J gene, clone size, CDR3 protein, CDR3 DNA. The D gene is left open where the match is weak. Expanded clones get a size class; other rows say once, few or many, or leave the size out.

>TRBV6-5|-|TRBJ1-2|once
CASSYGGGKGYGYTF
TGTGCCAGCAGTTATGGGGGGGGCAAAGGCTATGGCTACACCTTC
>TRBV5-1|-|TRBJ2-6|few
CASSLGVAGANVLTF
TGCGCCAGCAGCTTAGGGGTAGCTGGGGCCAACGTCCTGACTTTC
>TRBV5-1|-|TRBJ1-6|few
CASSLAGTRHNSPLHF
TGCGCCAGCAGCTTGGCGGGGACCCGTCATAATTCACCCCTCCACTTT
>TRBV27|TRBD1|TRBJ1-1|-
CASSTQGITTEAFF
TGTGCCAGCAGTACACAGGGGATTACCACTGAAGCTTTCTTT
>TRBV20-1|TRBD2|TRBJ2-3|-
CSAKDERGGLRDTQYF
TGCAGTGCTAAAGATGAGCGGGGGGGCCTGAGAGATACGCAGTATTTT
>TRBV6-1|-|TRBJ2-3|-
CASSIRVADTQYF
TGTGCCAGCAGTATCAGGGTCGCAGATACGCAGTATTTT
>TRBV29-1|-|TRBJ2-1|-
CSVEGGLSSYNEQFF
TGCAGCGTTGAAGGGGGGCTGAGCTCCTACAATGAGCAGTTCTTC
>TRBV5-1|-|TRBJ2-3|many
CASSSGADTQYF
TGCGCCAGCAGCTCAGGGGCAGATACGCAGTATTTT
>TRBV7-3|-|TRBJ2-1|many
CASSSGVAYNEQFF
TGTGCCAGCAGCTCCGGGGTAGCCTACAATGAGCAGTTCTTC
>TRBV5-1|TRBD2|TRBJ2-1|few
CASSTLAGAIDEQFF
TGCGCCAGCAGCACTCTAGCGGGAGCTATCGATGAGCAGTTCTTC